The T cell receptor beta chain under discussion was sequenced for a study of blood T cell repertoires in COVID-19. Looking at the study overall: Some COVID-19 samples were acute and others convalescent; all came from the United States, Italy and Spain. Sample material is recorded as cDNA or gDNA derived from T cells, B-cell-depleted T cells, or PBMCs.

Under the authors' procedure: Amplifying reference gene primers gave estimates of nucleated cell counts. Repertoires were generated with immunoSEQ multiplex PCR, while TCRdb's copy carries only in-frame clones and drops some. The V and J calls and clone size come from that table; D and trimming were worked out from the DNA. The sample consists of over 90,000 clones, roughly 84% of them appearing once. The CDR3 has 15 residues. The ends lost 1 base at V and 4 bases at J; junction bases unmatched: 4. Germline CDR1 SGHVS, CDR2 FQNEAQ. The sequencing input was peripheral blood. The V and J genes are TRBV7-8 and TRBJ1-5, with 7 positions matching TRBD1. This receptor was obtained from a human donor in a cohort sampled during active or convalescent COVID-19. In nucleotides, the CDR3 is TGTGCCAGCAGCTTAGGGACAGGCCAAAATCAGCCCCAGCATTTT. Translation gives CASSLGTGQNQPQHF.